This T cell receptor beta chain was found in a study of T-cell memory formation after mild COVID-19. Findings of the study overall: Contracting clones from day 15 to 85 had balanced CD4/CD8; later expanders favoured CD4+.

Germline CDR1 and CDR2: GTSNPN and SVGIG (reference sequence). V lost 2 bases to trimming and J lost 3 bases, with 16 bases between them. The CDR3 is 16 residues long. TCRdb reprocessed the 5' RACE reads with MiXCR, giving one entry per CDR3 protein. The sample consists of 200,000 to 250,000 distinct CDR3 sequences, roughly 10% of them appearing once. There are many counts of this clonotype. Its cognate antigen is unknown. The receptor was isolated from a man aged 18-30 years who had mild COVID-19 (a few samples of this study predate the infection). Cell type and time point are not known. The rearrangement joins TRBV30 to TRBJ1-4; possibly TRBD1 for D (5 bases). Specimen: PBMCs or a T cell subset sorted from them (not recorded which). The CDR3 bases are TGTGCCTGGAGTTCGGGTCGGGCAGGGCCTAATGAAAAACTGTTTTTT. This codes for CAWSSGRAGPNEKLFF.